The 26 T cell receptor beta chains in this list originate from one sample, sequenced in a study of cytomegalovirus exposure and HLA in healthy donors. Use of 60 Vbeta and 13 Jbeta primers characterized the PCR. The assay was immunoSEQ multiplex PCR, and TCRdb's table has in-frame clones only and misses some. The sample lists over 120,000 clones, 75% to 90% occurring once. The sequenced material came from PBMCs. These receptor sequences come from a woman aged 25-40 years in good health and CMV-seronegative.

The J gene is TRBJ1-4, the V gene TRBV15; D is ambiguous. Germline lookup yields CDR1 LNHNV and CDR2 YYDKDF (reference sequence). This CDR3 is built from 16 residues. Trimming removed 0 bases at V and 0 bases at J, with 8 bases between. CDR3 residues: CATSRDPGATNEKLFF. The CDR3, as DNA: TGTGCCACCAGCAGAGATCCGGGTGCAACTAATGAAAAACTGTTTTTT.

The table lists this clone with a few counts. V is TRBV21-1 and J is TRBJ1-1; the table's D gene call, TRBD1, was not cross checked with the DNA. TRBV21-1 counts as a pseudogene. The CDR3 has 17 amino acids. This CDR3 is CASSKAGQGFGNTEAFF. The CDR3 coding sequence is TGTGCCAGCAGCAAAGCGGGACAGGGGTTCGGTAACACTGAAGCTTTCTTT.

The chain couples TRBV27 to TRBJ2-7; TRBD2 aligns across 12 bases. Looked up from germline, CDR1 is MNHEY and CDR2 is SMNVEV (reference sequence). This CDR3 contains 14 residues. With 8 bases clipped from V and 7 bases from J, the junction kept 9 bases outside the gene matches. The CDR3 region is CASSPGTSGREQYF. The CDR3 DNA reads as TGTGCCAGCTCTCCCGGGACTAGCGGGCGAGAGCAGTACTTC.

The chain combines TRBV19 with TRBJ2-7, with 7 bases fitting TRBD1. The CDR3 extends over 15 amino acids. J lost 3 bases, V lost 3 bases, and 8 bases had no gene match. Per the germline V gene, CDR1 is LNHDA and CDR2 is SQIVND (reference sequence). The CDR3: CASSIFKGGNYEQYF. In DNA form, the CDR3 reads TGTGCCAGTAGTATTTTTAAAGGGGGCAACTACGAGCAGTACTTC. Variable domain in full (rest from reference TRBV19 and TRBJ2-7): DGGITQSPKYLFRKEGQNVTLSCEQNLNHDAMYWYRQDPGQGLRLIYYSQIVNDFQKGDIAEGYSVSREKKESFPLTVTSAQKNPTAFYLCASSIFKGGNYEQYFGPGTRLTVT.

The chain uses TRBV27 and TRBJ2-1, with D possibly TRBD2 on 5 matching bases. The V end lost 0 bases, the J end lost 15 bases, and 15 bases lay between the germline ends. The CDR3 is 13 amino acids. From germline, CDR1 is MNHEY and CDR2 SMNVEV (reference sequence). The CDR3 DNA reads TGTGCCAGCAGTTTATCGGCCAGAGCGGTACTGTTCTTC. This codes for CASSLSARAVLFF.

This clone has only a few counts. This sequence joins TRBV5-1 and TRBJ1-4, with 9 bases matching TRBD1. The CDR3 spans 14 residues. The V and J ends lost 4 bases and 6 bases, in that order; junction bases with no gene match: 4. Germline-derived CDR1 and CDR2 are SGHRS and YFSETQ. For the CDR3, the DNA is TGCGCCAGCAGCCCAGACAGGGGGGATGAAAAACTGTTTTTT. Amino acid sequence: CASSPDRGDEKLFF.

This rearrangement joins TRBV11-2 to TRBJ1-4; TRBD1 aligns across 8 bases. The germline V gene has CDR1 SGHAT and CDR2 FQNNGV. The CDR3 spans 15 residues. Germline trimming cut 5 bases from V and 6 bases from J; bases unmatched to any gene: 8. CDR3: CASSKRGTGDEKLFF. In DNA form, the CDR3 reads TGTGCCAGCAGCAAGAGGGGGACAGGAGATGAAAAACTGTTTTTT. The full variable domain, its missing parts supplied by reference TRBV11-2 and TRBJ1-4, is EAGVAQSPRYKIIEKRQSVAFWCNPISGHATLYWYQQILGQGPKLLIQFQNNGVVDDSQLPKDRFSAERLKGVDSTLKIQPAKLEDSAVYLCASSKRGTGDEKLFFGSGTQLSVL.

This clone appeared a single time. The chain joins TRBV5-1 to TRBJ2-2; a weak D match, TRBD1 (5 bases). The CDR3 spans 14 residues. Germline V gene sequence: CDR1 SGHRS, CDR2 YFSETQ. V gave up 4 bases and J gave up 5 bases, with 12 bases separating them. CDR3 nucleotides: TGCGCCAGCAGCGCGGCCAGGGCGACCGGGGAGCTGTTTTTT. Encoded protein: CASSAARATGELFF.

The V call is TRBV7-2, the J call TRBJ2-7; 11 bases are shared with TRBD2. CDR3 length equals 15 residues. With 3 bases clipped from V and 2 bases from J, the junction kept 3 bases outside the gene matches. Germline V gene sequence: CDR1 SGHTA, CDR2 FQGNSA. DNA of the CDR3: TGTGCCAGCAGCTTCCTAGCGGGAGGCCCCTACGAGCAGTACTTC. Translation: CASSFLAGGPYEQYF.

This rearrangement joins TRBV5-1 to TRBJ2-3; no clear D. Trimming cost V 5 bases and J 5 bases, with 12 bases left between them. Looked up from germline, CDR1 is SGHRS and CDR2 is YFSETQ. The CDR3 runs 13 residues. The CDR3 nucleotides are TGCGCCAGCAGGGGCACCTATCGAGATACGCAGTATTTT. Protein product: CASRGTYRDTQYF.

The genes are TRBV9 and TRBJ1-4; TRBD1 might be the D (6 bases). CDR1 SGDLS and CDR2 YYNGEE come from the germline V gene. Trimming removed 0 bases from V and 12 bases from J, with 15 bases in between. This CDR3 contains 14 residues. In DNA form, the CDR3 reads TGTGCCAGCAGCGTAGGGCCCGCCAAGGGGGAACTGTTTTTT. Amino acid sequence: CASSVGPAKGELFF.

The V and J genes are TRBV7-2 and TRBJ1-3; D is unresolved. V shed 7 bases and J shed 4 bases, with 14 bases lying between them. The CDR3 contains 14 residues. Per germline, CDR1 SGHTA and CDR2 FQGNSA. The CDR3 DNA reads as TGTGCCAGCACGCTCGGGGTGCGCGGAAACACCATATATTTT. Amino acid sequence: CASTLGVRGNTIYF. Complete variable domain (other parts from reference TRBV7-2 and TRBJ1-3): GAGVSQSPSNKVTEKGKDVELRCDPISGHTALYWYRQSLGQGLEFLIYFQGNSAPDKSGLPSDRFSAERTGGSVSTLTIQRTQQEDSAVYLCASTLGVRGNTIYFGEGSWLTVV.

The chain joins TRBV10-3 to TRBJ1-2; TRBD1 is a possible D gene (5 bases). Trimming shortened V by 4 bases and J by 9 bases, and 12 bases separated the two germline ends. Germline values: CDR1 ENHRY, CDR2 SYGVKD. CDR3 length equals 12 residues. In DNA form, the CDR3 reads TGTGCCATCAGTGGGGGGGAGAGTCGCTACACCTTC. This gives the protein CAISGGESRYTF.

This chain connects TRBV25-1 to TRBJ2-3; 7 bases are a match to TRBD1. The CDR3 sequence is 15 residues long. Unmatched junction bases numbered 6, after V lost 4 bases and J lost 2 bases. The germline V gene has CDR1 MGHDK and CDR2 SYGVNS. The CDR3 region is CASSAGQAITDTQYF. CDR3 nucleotide sequence: TGTGCCAGCAGTGCCGGACAGGCGATCACAGATACGCAGTATTTT.

This clone was found once. The chain uses TRBV6-1 and TRBJ2-7; 10 bases are a match to TRBD1. Germline values: CDR1 MNHNS, CDR2 SASEGT. J was trimmed by 1 base and V by 10 bases; bases with no gene match: 7. This CDR3 spans 14 amino acids. This chain's CDR3 is CAIKDRGHSYEQYF. CDR3 bases: TGTGCCATCAAAGACAGGGGGCATTCCTACGAGCAGTACTTC.

The CDR3 protein is CASTGRASSSYNEQFF. The DNA for the CDR3 is TGTGCCAGCACCGGGAGGGCGTCGAGCTCCTACAATGAGCAGTTCTTC. The V call is TRBV5-4, the J call TRBJ2-1; 8 bases match TRBD2. This CDR3 comprises 16 residues. V gave up 6 bases and J gave up 0 bases; unmatched junction bases: 8. Germline values: CDR1 SGHNT, CDR2 YYREEE (reference sequence).

V is TRBV29-1 and J is TRBJ2-7, with 7 bases lining up with TRBD1. The CDR3 extends over 13 amino acids. CDR1 and CDR2 (germline): SQVTM, ANQGSEA. Unmatched junction bases numbered 5, after V lost 6 bases and J lost 0 bases. This CDR3 reads CSVGDRASYEQYF. The CDR3 DNA is TGCAGCGTCGGTGACAGGGCCTCCTACGAGCAGTACTTC.

This chain joins TRBV6-5 and TRBJ1-1, with D perhaps matching TRBD1 (5 bases). This CDR3 region has 14 residues. Deletions cut 6 bases from V and 4 bases from J, with 15 bases between. The germline gives CDR1 MNHEY, CDR2 SVGAGI. The CDR3 sequence: CASSGHFWGTEAFF. As DNA, the CDR3 is TGTGCCAGCAGCGGACATTTCTGGGGCACTGAAGCTTTCTTT.

This clone was detected once. The chain employs TRBV15 and TRBJ1-3; possible D gene TRBD1, 5 bases. V was pared by 1 base and J by 5 bases, with 12 bases between. CDR1 and CDR2 (germline): LNHNV, YYDKDF (reference sequence). The CDR3 is made up of 15 amino acids. The DNA for the CDR3 is TGTGCCACCAGCAGAGTAGGGGCGGTGAGAAACACCATATATTTT. It encodes CATSRVGAVRNTIYF.

The V and J genes are TRBV5-6 and TRBJ2-4; TRBD2 might be the D (5 bases). The CDR3 contains 13 residues. Per germline, CDR1 SGHDT and CDR2 YYEEEE. V lost 2 bases and J 6 bases, leaving 9 bases between the germline ends. As DNA, the CDR3 is TGTGCCAGCAGCTTAGGACTCACAAACATTCAGTACTTC. Translating it yields CASSLGLTNIQYF.

The rearrangement joins TRBV5-4 to TRBJ2-1; 13 nucleotides align to TRBD2. Germline values: CDR1 SGHNT, CDR2 YYREEE (reference sequence). This CDR3 is 19 amino acids long. The ends lost 4 bases at V and 2 bases at J; junction bases unmatched: 12. In nucleotides, the CDR3 is TGTGCCAGCAGCGGATACCCGACTAGCGGGGGGCCCACCTACAATGAGCAGTTCTTC. Protein sequence: CASSGYPTSGGPTYNEQFF.

With regard to this clone: A junction boundary mismatches the germline segment, possibly from a read error. The rearrangement joins TRBV7-9 to TRBJ1-1; unclear D gene. Germline lookup yields CDR1 SEHNR and CDR2 FQNEAQ (reference sequence). The CDR3 spans 14 residues. CDR3 region: CSSTRGGMNTEAFF. DNA of the CDR3: TGTTCCAGCACCCGCGGAGGCATGAACACTGAAGCTTTCTTT.

The rearrangement uses TRBV27 and TRBJ2-6, with D possibly TRBD1 on 6 matching bases. The CDR3 runs to 17 residues. The germline V and J ends were trimmed by 4 bases and 1 base, with 14 bases remaining between them. From germline, CDR1 is MNHEY and CDR2 SMNVEV (reference sequence). Here the CDR3 reads CASSSRTTGSGANVLTF. DNA of the CDR3: TGTGCCAGCAGTTCGCGGACAACAGGGTCTGGGGCCAACGTCCTGACTTTC.

This clone was recorded a few times. The chain couples TRBV6-6 to TRBJ2-7, with unresolved D. This CDR3 comprises 12 residues. CDR1 MNHNY and CDR2 SVGAGI come from the germline V gene (reference sequence). V was shortened by 2 bases and J by 5 bases, with 7 bases between the two germline ends. CDR3 in amino acids: CASSYGQDEQYF. The CDR3 DNA reads as TGTGCCAGCAGTTACGGGCAAGACGAGCAGTACTTC.

This chain links TRBV2 with TRBJ2-5; tentatively, D is TRBD1 (5 bases). The CDR3 is 13 amino acids. The V gene's germline CDR1 is SNHLY and CDR2 FYNNEI. Trimming took 6 bases from V and 3 from J, leaving 11 bases between them. CDR3 amino acids: CASRAGLEETQYF. DNA of the CDR3: TGTGCCAGCAGGGCAGGGTTGGAAGAGACCCAGTACTTC.

This sequence joins TRBV6-1 and TRBJ1-1; D is ambiguous. Trimming left V 3 bases short and J 9 bases short, with 17 bases between. This CDR3 is built from 14 residues. Germline CDR1 reads MNHNS; CDR2 reads SASEGT. CDR3 sequence (DNA): TGTGCCAGCAGTGAGAATCCCCGGAGGCAGCAAGCTTTCTTT. Translating it yields CASSENPRRQQAFF.